By sample share, the clone carrying this T cell receptor beta chain is medium-sized. Its antigen is not identified. BIOMED2 TRB-A/B primer pools were used in multiplex TRB PCR. TCRdb analysed the multiplex PCR reads with MiXCR anew, one entry per CDR3 protein. Among roughly 15,000 distinct CDR3 sequences listed, around 28% were seen once. The sample is drawn from a study of T and B cells in COVID-19 patients. Whole-study context: Recovered patients mostly had mild to moderate COVID-19 managed as outpatients. Of over 18 active-infection patients, 12 were critically ill with mechanical ventilation or extracorporeal membrane oxygenation.

The CDR3 loop spans 12 amino acids. V dropped 10 bases and J dropped 8; count of bases not matched to a gene: 3. Germline CDR1 reads LNHDA; CDR2 reads SQIVND (reference sequence). Study-wide results and limits: CD4+, regulatory T cell, CD8+ and sorted SARS-CoV-2-responsive or tetramer+ T cells were not yet sequenced.

TRB was amplified from around 230-520 ng of blood genomic DNA. This sequence originates from a human donor who had recovered from COVID-19. The J gene is TRBJ1-6, the V gene TRBV19, with 9 bases lining up with TRBD1. Material for sequencing was blood. The CDR3 protein is CATGQGYSPLHF. The CDR3 nucleotides read TGTGCCACGGGACAGGGATATTCACCCCTCCACTTT. Full variable domain (outside the CDR3, taken from reference TRBV19 and TRBJ1-6): DGGITQSPKYLFRKEGQNVTLSCEQNLNHDAMYWYRQDPGQGLRLIYYSQIVNDFQKGDIAEGYSVSREKKESFPLTVTSAQKNPTAFYLCATGQGYSPLHFGNGTRLTVT.